Shown below are 9 T cell receptor beta chains from a single sample sequenced in a study of blood T cell repertoires in COVID-19. TCRdb's table, derived via immunoSEQ multiplex PCR, lists solely in-frame clones and lacks some. The sample consists of about 300,000 clones, 90% of them appearing once. The sequenced sample was PBMCs or T cells enriched from blood (not recorded which). These receptors came from a woman between 18 and 30 years old with acute COVID-19.

This chain joins TRBV9 and TRBJ2-7; the D gene is possibly TRBD2 (6 bases). CDR1 SGDLS and CDR2 YYNGEE come from the germline V gene. This CDR3 spans 15 amino acids. Trimming stripped 0 bases from V and 9 bases from J, with 19 bases between. CDR3 in amino acids: CASSVEGTAIVGQYF. Written as DNA, the CDR3 is TGTGCCAGCAGCGTAGAAGGGACTGCAATTGTAGGGCAGTACTTC.

The chain carries TRBV5-1 and TRBJ1-5; D possibly corresponds to TRBD1 (5 bases). Germline V gene lookup returns CDR1 SGHRS and CDR2 YFSETQ. The CDR3 spans 18 residues. V lost 4 bases and J lost 1, with 21 bases in between. Here the CDR3 reads CASSPRAVSGRSNQPQHF. Here the CDR3 DNA reads TGCGCCAGCAGCCCTAGGGCCGTCTCAGGGCGGAGCAATCAGCCCCAGCATTTT.

This chain links TRBV28 with TRBJ2-2, with 7 positions matching TRBD2. Losses at the gene ends were 8 bases for V and 6 bases for J; bases not matched to a gene: 6. The CDR3 contains 13 residues. CDR1 MDHEN and CDR2 SYDVKM come from the germline V gene. Here the CDR3 DNA reads TGTGCCAGCTTAGGGACTACCTCCGGGGAGCTGTTTTTT. Its protein product is CASLGTTSGELFF.

J is TRBJ2-2 and V is TRBV29-1, with 11 bases that match TRBD2. Germline assignment: CDR1 SQVTM and CDR2 ANQGSEA. V was pared by 5 bases and J by 2 bases, with 7 bases of the junction left unmatched. The CDR3 spans 16 residues. CDR3 loop: CSVILAGGPNTGELFF. Here the CDR3 DNA reads TGCAGCGTTATATTAGCGGGAGGGCCAAACACCGGGGAGCTGTTTTTT.

The genes are TRBV27 and TRBJ1-2; D remains unclear. The CDR3 consists of 15 residues. V lost 1 base to trimming and J lost 0 bases, with 9 bases between them. Germline CDR1 reads MNHEY; CDR2 reads SMNVEV (reference sequence). The CDR3 nucleotides are TGTGCCAGCAGTTTATTACCGGGAGCTAACTATGGCTACACCTTC. It codes for CASSLLPGANYGYTF.

The chain recombines TRBV7-9 with TRBJ1-2; TRBD1 might be the D (5 bases). Germline assignment: CDR1 SEHNR and CDR2 FQNEAQ (reference sequence). The CDR3 spans 15 residues. Trimming shortened V by 1 base and J by 2 bases, and 11 bases separated the two germline ends. The CDR3 DNA sequence: TGTGCCAGCAGCTTAGATGGGGGGTTGAACTATGGCTACACCTTC. Translated: CASSLDGGLNYGYTF.

The chain combines TRBV2 with TRBJ2-4, with a weak D call TRBD1 (7 bases). The CDR3 totals 16 residues. Germline V lookup: CDR1 SNHLY, CDR2 FYNNEI. Trimming removed 8 bases from V and 4 bases from J, with 21 bases in between. The CDR3 DNA follows: TGTGCCAGCGGATGGGAGTTGACAGGGAGGAAAAACATTCAGTACTTC. It translates to CASGWELTGRKNIQYF.

V gene TRBV29-1 combines with J gene TRBJ1-1; tentatively, D is TRBD1 (6 bases). The CDR3 length is 13 residues. V was shortened by 3 bases and J by 5 bases, with 13 bases between the two germline ends. Germline assignment: CDR1 SQVTM and CDR2 ANQGSEA. DNA of the CDR3: TGCAGCGTTGATTGGGGGCTGGGGACTGAAGCTTTCTTT. It specifies CSVDWGLGTEAFF.

This clone was observed once. The CDR3 nucleotides read TGTGCACTTGATAGGGGCTACTATGGCTACACCTTC. Amino acid sequence: CALDRGYYGYTF. The chain uses TRBV28 and TRBJ1-2; possible D gene TRBD1, 5 bases. The CDR3 length is 12 residues. From germline, CDR1 is MDHEN and CDR2 SYDVKM.